This T cell receptor (beta chain) is from a study of molecular identifiers for immune sequencing clone quantification. This CDR3 has 13 amino acids. The V gene's germline CDR1 is MGHRA and CDR2 YSYEKL. Points on this clonotype: Its antigen is as yet unknown. The junction departs from germline at one end; a sequencing error may be responsible.

Study findings and constraints: For highly expanded clones, sizes could be underestimated when identical TCR molecules share a barcode. Effector cells kept over 98% of their molecules in clones above 20 RNA copies, while naive cells kept under 1% there.

Previously reported methods and listed TCR primers produced the bulk TCR libraries. In TCRdb, the PCR reads were re-called with MiXCR into one record per CDR3 protein. The sample holds 550,000 to 750,000 distinct CDR3 sequences; around 20% are singletons and the top ten take roughly 0.9%. Naive CD8 T cells were sorted, and the gate applied was CD8+CD4-CCR7+CD45RA+. The receptor's source is a human donor in good health. Some libraries in this study had Jurkat cell RNA spiked in. The chain combines TRBV4-1 with TRBJ2-7; 7 bases line up with TRBD1. Sequenced sample: naive CD8+ T cells from blood, with Jurkat cell RNA spiked in. Subset described: FACS-sorted CD8+CD4-CCR7+CD45RA+ naive T cells. The CDR3 protein is CVSSWDSAYEQYF. CDR3 bases: TGCGTCAGCAGCTGGGACAGCGCCTACGAGCAGTACTTC.